This passage covers 15 T cell receptor beta chains from one sample sequenced in a study of beta chain features in type 1 diabetes. Findings of the study overall: Shortening of TCRB CDR3s, moderate but significant, appeared in all four CD4+ subsets of Type 1 diabetes patients.

Their target antigens are unknown. The isolated RNA, all of it, was reverse transcribed, so expressed TCRB transcripts were what got sequenced. The protocol was immunoSEQ multiplex PCR, while the TCRdb copy is restricted to in-frame clones and leaves out a portion. In the table there are 250,000 to 300,000 clones, around 22% of which are singletons. The sample taken for sequencing was naive CD4+ T cells from blood. All receptors derive from a woman between 25 and 40 years old with type 1 diabetes.

V gene TRBV19 combines with J gene TRBJ2-7; TRBD1 aligns across 7 bases. This CDR3 comprises 14 residues. The V gene end was trimmed by 4 bases and the J gene end by 5 bases; junction bases not matched to a gene: 8. Germline V gives CDR1 LNHDA, CDR2 SQIVND (reference sequence). The CDR3 is CASSTPGQNHEQYF. CDR3 in DNA: TGTGCCAGTAGTACCCCGGGACAGAACCACGAGCAGTACTTC.

This clone has a handful of counts. The chain combines TRBV5-1 with TRBJ1-1; tentative D call: TRBD1 (5 bases). Looked up from germline, CDR1 is SGHRS and CDR2 is YFSETQ. The CDR3 contains 13 residues. V was clipped by 5 bases and J by 1 base, with 9 bases between them. CDR3 sequence reads: CASRTETNTEAFF. The DNA for the CDR3 is TGCGCCAGCAGGACAGAAACGAACACTGAAGCTTTCTTT.

This clone turned up a few times. The chain employs TRBV30 and TRBJ1-4; unclear D gene. CDR1 is GTSNPN, CDR2 SVGIG, per germline (reference sequence). V lost 0 bases, J lost 7 bases, and 12 bases lay in between. This CDR3 is built from 14 residues. The CDR3: CAWSVSPESEKLFF. CDR3 nucleotides: TGTGCCTGGAGTGTAAGTCCGGAGTCTGAAAAACTGTTTTTT.

In nucleotides, the CDR3 is TGTGCCAGCAGTTACTCGGCAAACCTACAGGGAATTGAGCAGTACTTC. Encoded protein: CASSYSANLQGIEQYF. The J gene is TRBJ2-7, the V gene TRBV6-5; TRBD1 might be the D (6 bases). The CDR3 contains 16 residues. The ends were cut back, 0 bases at V and 7 bases at J, with 19 bases in the middle. Germline-derived CDR1 and CDR2 are MNHEY and SVGAGI.

This clone turned up a few times. Sequence at one end of the junction differs from germline and may be a read error. The V and J genes are TRBV7-7 and TRBJ2-3; 7 bases fit TRBD1. Looked up from germline, CDR1 is SSHAT and CDR2 is FNYEAQ (reference sequence). The CDR3 extends over 15 amino acids. In DNA, the CDR3 is TGTGCTAGCAGCCCACAGGGGCTGAGCACAGATACGCAGTATTTT. Translated: CASSPQGLSTDTQYF. The variable domain in full, with the rest retrieved from reference TRBV7-7 and TRBJ2-3, is GAGVSQSPRYKVTKRGQDVTLRCDPISSHATLYWYQQALGQGPEFLTYFNYEAQPDKSGLPSDRFSAERPEGSISTLTIQRTEQRDSAMYRCASSPQGLSTDTQYFGPGTRLTVL.

There are a few counts of this clone. This rearrangement joins TRBV5-1 to TRBJ2-7; 9 bases are shared with TRBD2. CDR3 size: 16 residues. Germline-derived CDR1 and CDR2 are SGHRS and YFSETQ. The junction had 5 bases not matched to a gene; V was cut back by 1 base and J by 0 bases. CDR3 DNA sequence: TGCGCCAGCAGCTTGTCCCTAGCGGGGAGCTCCTACGAGCAGTACTTC. Its protein product is CASSLSLAGSSYEQYF.

CDR3: CASSRSGTSGSFQYNEQFF. Here the CDR3 DNA reads TGCGCCAGCAGCAGATCCGGGACTAGCGGGAGTTTTCAATACAATGAGCAGTTCTTC. The V and J genes are TRBV5-1 and TRBJ2-1; 14 bases map to TRBD2. V shed 4 bases and J 4 bases; nucleotides not matched to a gene: 13. The CDR3 sequence is 19 residues long. From germline, CDR1 is SGHRS and CDR2 YFSETQ.

The V call is TRBV19, the J call TRBJ1-1, with TRBD1 identical over 8 bases. The CDR3 is 14 residues long. V lost 5 bases to trimming and J lost 0 bases; unmatched junction nucleotides: 2. The germline V gene encodes CDR1 LNHDA and CDR2 SQIVND (reference sequence). The CDR3 sequence is CASSRDRLNTEAFF. The DNA of the CDR3 is TGTGCCAGTAGTCGGGACAGGCTGAACACTGAAGCTTTCTTT.

V and J are TRBV9 and TRBJ2-1, with 14 bases fitting TRBD2. V trimming: 3 bases; J trimming: 7 bases; junction bases outside the gene matches: 6. Germline V gene lookup returns CDR1 SGDLS and CDR2 YYNGEE. CDR3 length equals 16 residues. The CDR3 bases are TGTGCCAGCAGCGCTTCCGGGACTAGCGGGAGAAATGAGCAGTTCTTC. It is translated as CASSASGTSGRNEQFF.

The chain has TRBV29-1 and TRBJ2-5; D call uncertain. In germline, CDR1 is SQVTM, CDR2 ANQGSEA. CDR3 size: 12 residues. Trimming pared 6 bases from V and 2 bases from J, leaving 10 bases between. CDR3 residues: CSVLVQQETQYF. The CDR3 coding sequence is TGCAGCGTCCTAGTACAACAAGAGACCCAGTACTTC. The full variable domain, rest sourced from reference TRBV29-1 and TRBJ2-5, is SAVISQKPSRDICQRGTSLTIQCQVDSQVTMMFWYRQQPGQSLTLIATANQGSEATYESGFVIDKFPISRPNLTFSTLTVSNMSPEDSSIYLCSVLVQQETQYFGPGTRLLVL.

This chain joins TRBV5-1 and TRBJ2-5, with 8 nucleotides matching TRBD1. With V trimmed by 4 bases and J by 3 bases, 8 bases remained unmatched. CDR1 is SGHRS and CDR2 is YFSETQ in the germline V gene. This CDR3 spans 15 amino acids. CDR3: CASSESGTGEETQYF. The CDR3 DNA sequence: TGCGCCAGCAGCGAATCCGGGACAGGTGAAGAGACCCAGTACTTC.

This chain links TRBV27 with TRBJ1-1, with 9 bases that match TRBD1. The CDR3 covers 17 residues. Germline V gene sequence: CDR1 MNHEY, CDR2 SMNVEV (reference sequence). Trimming cost V 3 bases and J 1 base; bases outside gene matches: 9. The DNA of the CDR3 is TGTGCCAGCAGTTTCGACCATACGGACAGGGGGAACACTGAAGCTTTCTTT. It specifies CASSFDHTDRGNTEAFF.

This clone appeared a few times. The chain recombines TRBV30 with TRBJ2-5, with D maybe TRBD2 (7 bases). CDR3 length: 14 residues. V lost 2 bases to trimming and J lost 4 bases, with 14 bases between them. Germline CDR1 is GTSNPN and CDR2 is SVGIG (reference sequence). The CDR3 protein is CAWSPPGGAETQYF. CDR3 DNA: TGTGCCTGGAGTCCCCCGGGGGGCGCAGAGACCCAGTACTTC.

The count of this clone is one. The CDR3, as DNA: TGTGCGAAGGGCAGGGGGCGCGGCGAGCAGTACTTC. It encodes CAKGRGRGEQYF. V and J are TRBV30 and TRBJ2-7; 8 bases agree with TRBD1. The CDR3 spans 12 residues. Germline assignment: CDR1 GTSNPN and CDR2 SVGIG (reference sequence).

The chain joins TRBV14 to TRBJ2-1; a weak D match, TRBD2 (6 bases). The V end lost 3 bases, the J end lost 6 bases, and 15 bases lay between the germline ends. Per germline, CDR1 SGHDN and CDR2 FVKESK. The CDR3 has 15 residues. The CDR3, as DNA: TGTGCCAGCAGCCATCGGGAGACCTTTCGCAATGAGCAGTTCTTC. It yields the protein CASSHRETFRNEQFF.